This TCR beta chain was sequenced for a study of blood T cell repertoires in COVID-19. Assay used: immunoSEQ multiplex PCR; TCRdb lists only in-frame clones, some missing. The table shows under 150,000 clones, with 84% occurring only once. Between the trimmed V and J ends, which lost 7 bases and 6 bases, there was a span of 16 bases. This CDR3 has 13 residues. The germline V gene encodes CDR1 MGHDK and CDR2 SYGVNS. The rearrangement joins TRBV25-1 to TRBJ2-7; D might be TRBD1 (5 bases). The TCR originated in a woman aged 45-65 years who had been exposed to COVID-19. Sequencing was done on a sample of PBMCs or T cells enriched from blood (not recorded which). CDR3 DNA: TGTGCCAGCAACATTAAGGTAGGGGCCGAGCAGTACTTC. Protein product: CASNIKVGAEQYF.